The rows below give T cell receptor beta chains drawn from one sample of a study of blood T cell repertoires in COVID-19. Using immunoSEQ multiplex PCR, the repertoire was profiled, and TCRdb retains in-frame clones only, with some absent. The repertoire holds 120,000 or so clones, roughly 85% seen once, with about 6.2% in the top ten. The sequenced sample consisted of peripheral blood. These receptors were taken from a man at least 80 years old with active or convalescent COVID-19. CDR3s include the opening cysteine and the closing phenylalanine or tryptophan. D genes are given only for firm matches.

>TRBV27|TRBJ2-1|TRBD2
CASSSGGGLDEQFF
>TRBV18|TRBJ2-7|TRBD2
CASSREGGYEQYF
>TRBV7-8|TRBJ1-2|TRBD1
CASSQGTGSSPYYGYTF
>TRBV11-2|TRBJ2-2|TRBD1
CASSSFKGTGVTGELFF
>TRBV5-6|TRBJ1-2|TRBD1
CASSRDGTDTF
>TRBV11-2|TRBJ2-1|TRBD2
CASSLGGSSYNEQFF
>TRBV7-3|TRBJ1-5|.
CASSPTWQGNQPQHF
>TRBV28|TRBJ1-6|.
CASSFREPPDSPLHF
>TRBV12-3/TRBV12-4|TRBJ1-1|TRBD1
CASSSTDRGEAFF
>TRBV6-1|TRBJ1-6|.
CASSEMSIYNSPLHF
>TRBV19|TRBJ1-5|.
CASRRRYSNQPQHF
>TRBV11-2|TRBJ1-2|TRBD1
CAIPRGRGTSFSGYTF
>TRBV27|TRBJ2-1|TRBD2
CASRLLAGGFGIGNEQFF
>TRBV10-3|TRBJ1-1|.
CAISESQGMNTEAFF
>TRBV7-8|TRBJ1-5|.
CASSQYSNQPQHF
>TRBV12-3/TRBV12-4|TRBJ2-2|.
CASSSQGTGELFF
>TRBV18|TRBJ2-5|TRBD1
CASSPVQGAGETQYF
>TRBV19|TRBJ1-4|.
CASSIETGPTEKLFF
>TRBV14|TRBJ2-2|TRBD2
CASFVAIKGLAVNTGELFF
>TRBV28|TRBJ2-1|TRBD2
CASSFLPSGGLWDEQFF
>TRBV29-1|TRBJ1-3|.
CSVVLEGSRGNTIYF
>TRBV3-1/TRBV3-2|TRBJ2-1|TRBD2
CASSQRLSGRAPGNEQFF
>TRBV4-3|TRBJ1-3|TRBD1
CASSRDRVSGNTIYF
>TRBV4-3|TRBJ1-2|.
CASSGRGTSGYTF
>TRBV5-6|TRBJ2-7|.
CASSSTGRYEQYF
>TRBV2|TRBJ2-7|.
CASDQGSHEQYF
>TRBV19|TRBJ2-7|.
CASSIAAGLEQYF
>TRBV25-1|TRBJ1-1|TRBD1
CASSDYGTGAANTEAFF
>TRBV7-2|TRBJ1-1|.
CASSLATGLPTEAFF
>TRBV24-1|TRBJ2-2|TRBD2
CATSDLHAGGSTGELFF
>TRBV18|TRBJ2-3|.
CASSPGTGVFTDTQYF
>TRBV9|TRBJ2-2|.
CASSVGRRSTGELFF
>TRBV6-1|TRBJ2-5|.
CASSEVAQQETQYF
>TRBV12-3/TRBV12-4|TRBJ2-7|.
CASSTGEEQYF
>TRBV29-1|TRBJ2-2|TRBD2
CSGRRGGTGELFF
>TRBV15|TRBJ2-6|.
CATSRGAGIPGANVLTF
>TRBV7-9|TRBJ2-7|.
CASSRGFQSSYEQYF
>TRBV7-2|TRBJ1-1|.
CASSLDQGRRTEAFF
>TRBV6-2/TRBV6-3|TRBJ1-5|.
CASSLRGNQPQHF
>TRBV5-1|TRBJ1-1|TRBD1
CASSQGTASNTEAFF
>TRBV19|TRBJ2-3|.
CASSERASDTQYF
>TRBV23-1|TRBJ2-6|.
CASSQSPGALSGANVLTF
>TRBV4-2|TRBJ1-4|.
CASSQGSFNEKLFF
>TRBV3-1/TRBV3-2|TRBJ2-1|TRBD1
CASSLQGGPGEQFF
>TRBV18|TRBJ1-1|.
CASSEGTEAFF
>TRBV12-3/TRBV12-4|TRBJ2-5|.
CASSFADSGTQYF
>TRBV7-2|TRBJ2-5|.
CASSTQTAYQETQYF
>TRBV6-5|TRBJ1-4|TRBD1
CASSYSGQGGGKLFF
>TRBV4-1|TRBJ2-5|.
CASSQEGVQKETQYF
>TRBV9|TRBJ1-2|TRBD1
CASSLRSWTGMYGYTF
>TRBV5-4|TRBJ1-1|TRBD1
CASSEDRVGAFF
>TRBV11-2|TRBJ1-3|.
CASSLAFQTGPSGNTIYF
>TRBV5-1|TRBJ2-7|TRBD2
CASSLDGGGISYEQYF
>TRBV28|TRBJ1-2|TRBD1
CASSSRTGIYGYTF
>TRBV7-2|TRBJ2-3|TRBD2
CASSSLGLAGFTDTQYF
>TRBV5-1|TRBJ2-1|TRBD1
CASSSGQGASEQFF
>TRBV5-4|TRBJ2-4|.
CASSTGTPGVKNIQYF
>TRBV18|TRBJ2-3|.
CASSPQTGSTDTQYF